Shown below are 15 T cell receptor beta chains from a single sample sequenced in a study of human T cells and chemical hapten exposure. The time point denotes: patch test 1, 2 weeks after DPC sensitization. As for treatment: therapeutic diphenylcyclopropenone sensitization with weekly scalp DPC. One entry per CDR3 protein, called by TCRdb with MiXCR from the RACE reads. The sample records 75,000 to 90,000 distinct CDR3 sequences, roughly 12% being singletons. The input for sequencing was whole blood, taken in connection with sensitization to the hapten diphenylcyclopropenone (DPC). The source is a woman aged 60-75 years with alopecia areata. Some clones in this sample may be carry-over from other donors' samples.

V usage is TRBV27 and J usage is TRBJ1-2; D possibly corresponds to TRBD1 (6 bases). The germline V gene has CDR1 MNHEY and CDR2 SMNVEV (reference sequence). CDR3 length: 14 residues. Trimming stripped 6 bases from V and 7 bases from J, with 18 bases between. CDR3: CASRRLQGGVGYTF. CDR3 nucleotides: TGTGCCAGCAGGAGGTTACAGGGTGGTGTTGGCTACACCTTC.

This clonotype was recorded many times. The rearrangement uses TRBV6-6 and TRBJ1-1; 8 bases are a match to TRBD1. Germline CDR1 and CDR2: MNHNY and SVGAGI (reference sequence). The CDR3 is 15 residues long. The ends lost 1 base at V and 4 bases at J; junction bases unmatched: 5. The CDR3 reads CASSYFQGAATEAFF. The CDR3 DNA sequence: TGTGCCAGCAGTTACTTTCAGGGGGCGGCCACTGAAGCTTTCTTT.

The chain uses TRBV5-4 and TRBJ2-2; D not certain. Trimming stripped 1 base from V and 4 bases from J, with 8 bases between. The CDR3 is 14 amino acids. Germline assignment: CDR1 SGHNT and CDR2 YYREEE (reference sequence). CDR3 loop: CASSLYQITGELFF. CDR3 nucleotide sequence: TGTGCCAGCAGCTTGTACCAGATCACCGGGGAGCTGTTTTTT.

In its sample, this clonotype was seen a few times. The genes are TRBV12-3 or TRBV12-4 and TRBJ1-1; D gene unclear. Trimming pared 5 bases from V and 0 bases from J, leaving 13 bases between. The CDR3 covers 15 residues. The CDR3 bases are TGTGCCAGCAGTCTCGAAGGCTTAATGAACACTGAAGCTTTCTTT. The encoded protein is CASSLEGLMNTEAFF.

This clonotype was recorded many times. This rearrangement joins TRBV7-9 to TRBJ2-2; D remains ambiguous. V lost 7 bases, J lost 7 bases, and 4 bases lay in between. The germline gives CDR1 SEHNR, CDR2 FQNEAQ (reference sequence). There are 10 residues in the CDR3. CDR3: CASTSGELFF. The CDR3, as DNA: TGTGCCAGCACGAGCGGGGAGCTGTTTTTT. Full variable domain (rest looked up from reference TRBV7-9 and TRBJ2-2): DTGVSQNPRHKITKRGQNVTFRCDPISEHNRLYWYRQTLGQGPEFLTYFQNEAQLEKSRLLSDRFSAERPKGSFSTLEIQRTEQGDSAMYLCASTSGELFFGEGSRLTVL.

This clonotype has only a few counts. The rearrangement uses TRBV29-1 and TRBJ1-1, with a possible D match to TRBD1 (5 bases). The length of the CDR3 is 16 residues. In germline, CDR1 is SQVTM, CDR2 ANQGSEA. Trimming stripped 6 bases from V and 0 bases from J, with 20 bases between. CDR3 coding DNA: TGCAGCGTACCAGCCCTGGGGGGATCCATGAACACTGAAGCTTTCTTT. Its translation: CSVPALGGSMNTEAFF. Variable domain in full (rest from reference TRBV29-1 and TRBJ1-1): SAVISQKPSRDICQRGTSLTIQCQVDSQVTMMFWYRQQPGQSLTLIATANQGSEATYESGFVIDKFPISRPNLTFSTLTVSNMSPEDSSIYLCSVPALGGSMNTEAFFGQGTRLTVV.

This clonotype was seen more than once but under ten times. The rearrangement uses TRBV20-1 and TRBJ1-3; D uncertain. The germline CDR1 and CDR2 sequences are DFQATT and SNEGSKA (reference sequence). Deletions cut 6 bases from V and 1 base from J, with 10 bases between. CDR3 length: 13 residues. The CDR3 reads CSALARSGNTIYF. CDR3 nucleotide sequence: TGCAGTGCCCTAGCCCGGTCTGGAAACACCATATATTTT.

The CDR3 loop is CASSYDRGTTYEQYF. The CDR3 nucleotides read TGTGCCAGCAGTTATGACCGGGGGACCACCTACGAGCAGTACTTC. The chain is built from TRBV6-6 and TRBJ2-7; possible D gene TRBD2, 6 bases. The germline V gene has CDR1 MNHNY and CDR2 SVGAGI (reference sequence). The length of the CDR3 is 15 residues. V was clipped by 3 bases and J by 2 bases, with 14 bases between them.

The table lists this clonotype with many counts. The CDR3 loop is CASSGVDVRGSYNSPLHF. The CDR3 DNA sequence: TGCGCCAGCAGTGGGGTTGACGTCAGGGGGTCCTATAATTCACCCCTCCACTTT. The rearrangement joins TRBV10-2 to TRBJ1-6; 7 bases fit TRBD1. Germline CDR1 reads WSHSY; CDR2 reads SAAADI. The V segment lost 4 bases and the J segment 1 base; nucleotides outside the gene matches: 10. CDR3 size: 18 residues.

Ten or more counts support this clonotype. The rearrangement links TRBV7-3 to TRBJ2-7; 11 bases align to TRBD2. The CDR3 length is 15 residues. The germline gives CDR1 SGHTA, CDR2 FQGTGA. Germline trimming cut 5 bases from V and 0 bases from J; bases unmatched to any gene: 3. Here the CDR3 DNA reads TGTGCCAGCAGCCTCGGGACTAGCGGCTCCTACGAGCAGTACTTC. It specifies CASSLGTSGSYEQYF.

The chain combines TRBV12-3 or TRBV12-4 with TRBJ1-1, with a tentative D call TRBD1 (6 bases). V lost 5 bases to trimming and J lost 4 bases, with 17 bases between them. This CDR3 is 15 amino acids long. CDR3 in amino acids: CASSPLDRGRTEAFF. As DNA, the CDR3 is TGTGCCAGCAGTCCCCTTGACCGGGGGCGCACTGAAGCTTTCTTT.

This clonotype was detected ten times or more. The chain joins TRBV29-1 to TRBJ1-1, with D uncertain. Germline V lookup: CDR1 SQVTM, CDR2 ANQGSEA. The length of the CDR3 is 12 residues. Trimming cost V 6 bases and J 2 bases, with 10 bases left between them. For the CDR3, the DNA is TGCAGCGTCAGGAGAGCCAACACTGAAGCTTTCTTT. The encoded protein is CSVRRANTEAFF.

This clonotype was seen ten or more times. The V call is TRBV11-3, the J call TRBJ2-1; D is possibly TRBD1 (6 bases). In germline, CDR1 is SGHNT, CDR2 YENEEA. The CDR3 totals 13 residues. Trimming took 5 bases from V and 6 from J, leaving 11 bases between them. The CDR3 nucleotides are TGTGCCAGCAGCCAGGGGAATTTCAATGAGCAGTTCTTC. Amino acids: CASSQGNFNEQFF.

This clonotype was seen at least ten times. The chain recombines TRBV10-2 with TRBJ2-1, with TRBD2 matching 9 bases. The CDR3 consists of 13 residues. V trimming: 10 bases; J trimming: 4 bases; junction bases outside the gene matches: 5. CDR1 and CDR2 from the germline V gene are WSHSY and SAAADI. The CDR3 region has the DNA TGCGCCACTGTAGCGGGGGATTACAATGAGCAGTTCTTC. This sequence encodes CATVAGDYNEQFF.

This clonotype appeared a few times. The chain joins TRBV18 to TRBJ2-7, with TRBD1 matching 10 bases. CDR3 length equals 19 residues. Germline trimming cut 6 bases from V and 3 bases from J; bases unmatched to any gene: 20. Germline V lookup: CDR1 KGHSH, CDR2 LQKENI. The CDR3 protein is CASSSGTGANMTQLYEQYF. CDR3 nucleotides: TGTGCCAGCTCGTCCGGGACAGGGGCAAATATGACACAACTCTACGAGCAGTACTTC.